Sequencing of this TCR beta chain was carried out in a study of regulatory T cells in long-lasting Graves disease. This clonotype showed up just a few times. Its antigen remains unknown. Trimming cost V 4 bases and J 3 bases, with 13 bases left between them. This CDR3 is built from 15 residues. CDR1 and CDR2 (germline): SGHNT, YYREEE (reference sequence). Study-level results: Repertoires from persistent disease leaned toward TRBV28, TRBJ1-2 and TRBJ2-5.

Noted time point: persistent/refractory GD, antithyroid drugs over 5 years with positive TRAb. RNA isolated from PBMCs was used to make the TCR library. Assembly of TCR beta libraries relied on iRepertoire HTBI primers together with Arm-PCR of CDR3 regions. Each CDR3 protein is one row after TCRdb ran MiXCR on the multiplex PCR reads. The repertoire holds 390,000 or so distinct CDR3 sequences, with about 23% as singletons. V gene TRBV5-4 combines with J gene TRBJ2-2, with D possibly TRBD1 on 6 matching bases. The sequence came from a middle-aged woman with Graves disease. The sample here was peripheral blood mononuclear cells (PBMCs), taken when the disease was refractory, from a patient treated with antithyroid drugs. DNA for the CDR3: TGTGCCAGCAGCAAACGGGACACCTACACCGGGGAGCTGTTTTTT. Translated: CASSKRDTYTGELFF.